This T cell receptor (beta chain) was recorded in a study of T-cell reconstitution after alpha-beta-depleted transplantation in children (dated by TCRdb to the mid-2010s). In the study overall: T-cell immune reconstitution after TCRalphabeta/CD19-depleted allogeneic hematopoietic cell transplantation in children was quantitatively tracked in the study by means of TCR repertoire profiling.

Library creation used PCR. Sequencing took place on an Illumina HiSeq 2500. TCR libraries were prepared with molecular barcoding, using unique molecular identifiers to normalize TCRbeta repertoire quantification. TCRdb itself trimmed the public reads at Q25 with fastp, ran MiXCR and retained productive beta chains. Entries that share a CDR3 protein sequence are merged under the most common genes and DNA. Within this sample are approximately 520,000 distinct CDR3 sequences, with about 33% of them counted one time only. Of the sample, less than 2.5% is held by the ten largest clones. This clonotype was recorded at least ten times. No antigen is known for it. No base quality values were provided; no much bigger clone lies one nucleotide off. The sample here was PBMCs from the stem cell graft donor, taken from the stem cell graft. The clonotype originates from a human donor who donated a stem cell graft to a child with aplastic anemia.

Here is the DNA: TGTGCCAGCAGTTACGGAGCAGGCTACAATGAGCAGTTCTTC. Its protein reads: CASSYGAGYNEQFF. This sequence uses TRBV6-5 and TRBJ2-1; the D gene is unclear. According to the germline V gene, CDR1 reads MNHEY and CDR2 reads SVGAGI. The trim is 2 bases for V and 3 bases for J, with a gap of 8 bases between the germline ends. From the cysteine up to the phenylalanine, the CDR3 has a length of 14 residues. The DNA shown is the 42-base CDR3, in frame from base 1.